One and the same sample provided the 7 T cell receptor beta chains below, sequenced in a study of blood T cells in healthy people across ages. Combining a sample-barcoded 5' primer with a J-beta primer mix, a second PCR ran for roughly 6 to 12 cycles. One entry per CDR3 protein, called by TCRdb with MiXCR from the 5' RACE reads. Of hundreds of thousands of distinct CDR3 sequences in the sample, under 30% are singletons; the top ten hold over 2.5%. These records were also assigned to another study, of T cells of mothers and their children.

Material for sequencing was blood. Receptor source: a boy aged 5 to 17 in good health.

V usage is TRBV5-6 and J usage is TRBJ2-4, with 7 positions matching TRBD1. Trimming took 0 bases from V and 6 from J; bases not matched to a gene: 6. This CDR3 is built from 15 residues. Germline loops: CDR1 SGHDT, CDR2 YYEEEE. The chain's CDR3 is CASSLATGTANIQYF. CDR3 DNA sequence: TGTGCCAGCAGCTTGGCGACAGGGACAGCAAACATTCAGTACTTC. Looking up the rest from reference TRBV5-6 and TRBJ2-4 gives the full variable domain: DAGVTQSPTHLIKTRGQQVTLRCSPKSGHDTVSWYQQALGQGPQFIFQYYEEEERQRGNFPDRFSGHQFPNYSSELNVNALLLGDSALYLCASSLATGTANIQYFGAGTRLSVL.

This clonotype was detected a few times. The chain recombines TRBV27 with TRBJ1-2, with D uncertain. Germline CDR1 MNHEY, CDR2 SMNVEV (reference sequence). V was cut by 5 bases and J by 4 bases, with 14 bases left in between. The CDR3 runs 14 residues. CDR3 in DNA: TGTGCCAGCAGTGGTACAGAGGGCGGCTATGGCTACACCTTC. It is translated as CASSGTEGGYGYTF.

The chain combines TRBV7-9 with TRBJ2-2, with 11 nucleotides matching TRBD2. Germline lookup yields CDR1 SEHNR and CDR2 FQNEAQ (reference sequence). Losses at the gene ends were 3 bases for V and 1 base for J; bases not matched to a gene: 1. This CDR3 spans 16 amino acids. The CDR3 protein is CASSFGLAGNTGELFF. CDR3 coding DNA: TGTGCCAGCAGCTTTGGACTAGCGGGGAACACCGGGGAGCTGTTTTTT.

The genes are TRBV28 and TRBJ2-3; 7 bases match TRBD2. This CDR3 contains 13 residues. Trimming removed 6 bases from V and 4 bases from J; junction bases left unmatched: 4. CDR1 MDHEN and CDR2 SYDVKM come from the germline V gene. CDR3 DNA: TGTGCCAGCAGCACGGGAGGCCCAGATACGCAGTATTTT. It yields the protein CASSTGGPDTQYF.

Here the CDR3 DNA reads TGTGCCAGCAGTTTACTCCGCGGACAGGGTGAAGCTTTCTTT. It codes for CASSLLRGQGEAFF. The chain recombines TRBV12-3 or TRBV12-4 with TRBJ1-1; 8 bases align to TRBD1. V gave up 2 bases and J gave up 7 bases; unmatched junction bases: 6. The CDR3 is 14 residues long.

V usage is TRBV4-2 and J usage is TRBJ2-5; 10 positions match TRBD2. Germline V gives CDR1 LGHNA, CDR2 YNFKEQ. This CDR3 contains 16 residues. The trim removed 3 bases at V and 3 bases at J, leaving 7 bases unmatched. The CDR3 nucleotides are TGTGCCAGCAGCCACACTGTAGCGGGGGGTAAAGAGACCCAGTACTTC. This encodes CASSHTVAGGKETQYF.

The chain employs TRBV3-1 and TRBJ2-5; D remains unclear. CDR1 LGHDT and CDR2 YNNKEL come from the germline V gene (reference sequence). V lost 4 bases to trimming and J lost 0 bases, with 9 bases between them. The CDR3 length is 14 residues. This CDR3 reads CASSPPLYQETQYF. CDR3 coding DNA: TGTGCCAGCAGCCCCCCCCTGTACCAAGAGACCCAGTACTTC.